This T cell receptor (beta chain) comes out of a study of memory CD4+ T cells and cytomegalovirus serostatus. The overall study: Healthy Belgian adult donors included nine or ten CMV-positive and some 24 CMV-negative people. Study results and limitations: Suggested: most of the CMV-linked TCR signature lies in CD4+ memory cells.

Trimming removed 0 bases from V and 1 base from J, with 7 bases in between. The germline CDR1 and CDR2 sequences are SGHNT and YYREEE (reference sequence). The length of the CDR3 is 14 residues. TCRdb keeps only in-frame clones here, not all; method: immunoSEQ multiplex PCR. The sample lists under 65,000 clones; roughly 78% were seen once. As for this clone: Its antigen is unidentified.

The sort gate was single viable CD3+CD4+CD8-CD45RO+ cells for memory CD4+ T cells. Serostatus was set by detecting CMV pp150, pp28, p38, p52 IgG. The sequenced material came from memory CD4+ T cells from blood. This TCR derives from an adult in good health and CMV-seronegative. The rearrangement joins TRBV5-4 to TRBJ1-1, with D unresolved. The CDR3 region has the DNA TGTGCCAGCAGCTTGGATCAGCGGAACACTGAAGCTTTCTTT. Translating gives CASSLDQRNTEAFF. The whole variable domain, filled in from reference TRBV5-4 and TRBJ1-1, reads ETGVTQSPTHLIKTRGQQVTLRCSSQSGHNTVSWYQQALGQGPQFIFQYYREEENGRGNFPPRFSGLQFPNYSSELNVNALELDDSALYLCASSLDQRNTEAFFGQGTRLTVV.